These T cell receptor beta chains were read from a single sample in a study of OX40 agonist ivuxolimab in advanced cancers. Only in-frame clones appear in the TCRdb table, and some are missing; sequencing was by immunoSEQ multiplex PCR. In the table there are some 45,000 clones, approximately 91% of which are singletons. The starting material was CD4+ or CD8+ T cells sorted from blood, obtained in a trial of the OX40 agonist ivuxolimab. The receptors come from an adult with an advanced solid tumor such as melanoma, head and neck, liver or kidney cancer. Each CDR3 is given with its conserved first and last residue. The order of the fields is CDR3 DNA, CDR3 protein, clone size, J gene, D gene, V gene. The D gene is left open where the match is weak. The size field is filled for only some rows; it gives once, few, many or a size class.

TGCGCCAGCAGTCCCCAGGAGTCCTACGAGCAGTACTTC CASSPQESYEQYF . TRBJ2-7 . TRBV5-1
TGTGCCAGCTCGGGACAGGATGGCTCTGAAGCTTTCTTT CASSGQDGSEAFF . TRBJ1-1 TRBD1 TRBV9
TGTGCCAGCACTCAAGGGGGTTCCCTCTACAATGAGCAGTTCTTC CASTQGGSLYNEQFF . TRBJ2-1 . TRBV6-6
TGTGCCAGCAGCAAAGAGGAACAGGGGGCGTCAAACATTCAGTACTTC CASSKEEQGASNIQYF . TRBJ2-4 . TRBV21-1
TGTGCCAGCAGTTTAACTGGTTACACCATATATTTT CASSLTGYTIYF few TRBJ1-3 . TRBV28
TGCGCCAGCAGCCAAGCGGGGGGAAACATTCAGTACTTC CASSQAGGNIQYF . TRBJ2-4 TRBD2 TRBV4-1
TGTGCCAGCAGCCCAACTAGCGGGGGCAATGAGCAGTTCTTC CASSPTSGGNEQFF . TRBJ2-1 TRBD2 TRBV7-2
TGCGCCAGCACTTCGGGACCCGGGGAGCTGTTTTTT CASTSGPGELFF . TRBJ2-2 . TRBV10-2
TGTGCCACCAGCAGAGATTTGGCCTATGGCTACACCTTC CATSRDLAYGYTF . TRBJ1-2 . TRBV15
TGTGCCAGCAGCTTAGACTCAGGCTACTACAATGAGCAGTTCTTC CASSLDSGYYNEQFF . TRBJ2-1 . TRBV7-2
TGCGCCAGCAGACCAGACACGATAAACACCGGAGAGCTGTTTTTT CASRPDTINTGELFF . TRBJ2-2 . TRBV5-1
TGTGCCAGCAGCTTAGCCCCGAATTTACCTTATGGCTACACCTTC CASSLAPNLPYGYTF . TRBJ1-2 . TRBV7-8
TGTGCCAGCAGTTGGGGCGGGAGCTCCTACGAGCAGTACTTC CASSWGGSSYEQYF . TRBJ2-7 TRBD2 TRBV27
TGTGCCAGCAGCGAAACCGGGACAGGGGCAGATACGCAGTATTTT CASSETGTGADTQYF . TRBJ2-3 TRBD1 TRBV7-9
TGTGCCAGCAGTTCCGGTCCGATTGGTGCCCAGTACTTC CASSSGPIGAQYF once TRBJ2-5 . TRBV28
TGTGCCAGTACCTCTTGGACAGACGACTATGGCTACACCTTC CASTSWTDDYGYTF . TRBJ1-2 . TRBV9
TGCGCCAGCAGCCATGGACAGGTGCACACCGGGGAGCTGTTTTTT CASSHGQVHTGELFF . TRBJ2-2 TRBD1 TRBV4-1
TGCGCCAGCAGTGAGTTGACAGGGGAAGAAAAACTGTTTTTT CASSELTGEEKLFF . TRBJ1-4 TRBD1 TRBV10-2
TGTGCCAGTAGTATGGCTAGCGGGGGGGCCATTGACACCGGGGAGCTGTTTTTT CASSMASGGAIDTGELFF . TRBJ2-2 TRBD2 TRBV19
TGTGCCAGCAGAAGGGACCGCTCCTATAATTCACCCCTCCACTTT CASRRDRSYNSPLHF . TRBJ1-6 . TRBV2
TGCGCCAGCAAGGACGAAGGGGTGAACACTGAAGCTTTCTTT CASKDEGVNTEAFF . TRBJ1-1 . TRBV5-1
TGTGCCAGCAGCGTAGGTAGGGGTAGGGGTGAAGCTTTCTTT CASSVGRGRGEAFF . TRBJ1-1 . TRBV9
TGTGCCTGGAGGACAGGGAGGGGCGAGCAGTACTTC CAWRTGRGEQYF once TRBJ2-7 . TRBV30
TGTGCCAGCAGCGTAGAGGGGACTAGCGGAGATACGCAGTATTTT CASSVEGTSGDTQYF . TRBJ2-3 TRBD2 TRBV9
TGTGCCAGCAGTACCCAGGGGATTCCCACAGATACGCAGTATTTT CASSTQGIPTDTQYF . TRBJ2-3 . TRBV27
TGTGCCAGCAGCAAGGAACGACTTGGTAGCAATCAGCCCCAGCATTTT CASSKERLGSNQPQHF few TRBJ1-5 . TRBV21-1
TGTGCCAGCAGCCCGCGGCAGGGATCCTACGAGCAGTACTTC CASSPRQGSYEQYF . TRBJ2-7 . TRBV9
TGTGCCAGCAGTTTGTTGATTCCGGACGGTGAAAAACTGTTTTTT CASSLLIPDGEKLFF . TRBJ1-4 . TRBV28
TGTGCCAGCAGGTCCGGGGACGCATCTTGCAGAGATACGCAGTATTTT CASRSGDASCRDTQYF . TRBJ2-3 . TRBV6-7